The present TCR beta chain was sequenced within a study of spatial heterogeneity in lung cancer (dated by TCRdb to the late 2010s). As for the study more broadly: Beta-chain transcripts were consistently detected in greater numbers than alpha-chain transcripts, which likely reflects a higher abundance of beta-chain transcripts. TCR transcript counts in tumor regions correlated strongly with a T cell transcriptional module score from matched bulk RNA-seq. In the raw uncorrected reads, each unique combination of TCR and UMI appeared more than ten times on average. TCR alpha and beta repertoires were quantitatively compared across multiple tumor regions, matched nontumor lung and blood in non-small cell lung cancer. TCR repertoire features were related to nonsynonymous mutation counts determined by whole-exome sequencing of tumor tissue. At surgery, both alpha and beta chains were TCR-sequenced in roughly 200 tumor regions, 64 matched nontumor lung samples and around 50 PBMC samples. The paper's findings and limits, for the study overall: Confirming at a functional level the hypothesis that regional TCRs recognize regional mutations was considered to require additional single-cell paired TCR alpha and beta sequencing. TCR-seq coverage of tumor T cells was estimated at only 7% to 8% for alpha chains and 13% for beta chains. The tumor nonsynonymous mutation count correlated with the number of expanded alpha and beta TCRs within the tumor. The count of ubiquitous expanded TCRs correlated with the count of ubiquitous nonsynonymous mutations, and the count of regional expanded TCRs correlated with the count of regional nonsynonymous mutations.

Spanning cysteine to phenylalanine, the CDR3 consists of 16 amino acids. Just the 48-base CDR3 DNA is kept, in frame starting at base 1. Looking up the germline V gene yields CDR1 MGHRA and CDR2 YSYEKL. At the junction V is shortened by 4 bases and J by 3 bases, with 19 bases in between. This clonotype is assessed as medium-sized (0.01 to 0.1%). Its antigen remains unidentified. The input lacks base qualities; no much larger clone sits a single base away. Libraries were built with 5' RACE. The reads were generated on a NextSeq 500. The TCR library protocol attached a unique molecular identifier to each TCR cDNA molecule to allow correction of PCR and sequencing errors. Regarding the original processing steps: TCR identification, UMI-based error correction and CDR3 extraction were performed with Decombinator tools. Expanded TCRs were defined as those above a frequency of 2 per 1,000, corresponding to the top 1% of the tumor frequency distribution. Expanded tumor TCRs were classed as regional if statistically deemed absent (corrected P<0.05) from at least one tumor region, otherwise ubiquitous. Rényi diversity was computed with the R vegan package after subsampling each repertoire 100 times to 5,000 TCRs. CDR3 similarity networks were built from amino acid triplet string-kernel similarity, with CDR3s being connected when pairwise similarity was above 0.82. Starting from the raw public reads, TCRdb applied fastp trimming at Q25, assembled clones with MiXCR and retained in-frame beta chains. Each entry is one CDR3 protein sequence, shown with its most common DNA and genes. The V and J calls, along with clone size, are taken from TCRdb and not from the paper's own processing. The sample table holds 6,000 to 9,500 distinct CDR3 sequences, of which 7.5% to 8.5% were seen once. In total, the top ten clones hold approximately 4.4% of the sample.

According to the study, the label for this sample's time point signals: sample taken at primary tumor resection. Samples were obtained from approximately 70 patients with early-stage, untreated non-small cell lung cancer from the lung TRACERx cohort. Without any cell sorting, TCR sequencing was performed on whole RNA extracted either from tumor and nontumor lung tissue or from cryopreserved PBMC samples. A patient was chosen for TCR sequencing only when enough RNA was available from at least two tumor regions. Tumor and adjacent nontumor lung specimens were reviewed by a lung pathologist before selection.

The specimen comprised lung tumor tissue, sampled at surgery. This chain joins TRBV4-1 to TRBJ2-7; the D region possibly corresponds to TRBD2 (5 bases align). The sequence was collected from a male donor with early-stage non-small cell lung cancer. The sequenced DNA is TGCGCCAGCAGCCCCTCCCCCGGGATCACTCTCTACGAGCAGTACTTC. It encodes CASSPSPGITLYEQYF.